The following is a TCR beta chain sequence with its context. This clone was detected only a few times. It lacks a known antigen. No base quality values were provided; no much bigger clone lies one nucleotide off. CDR1 and CDR2 were assigned from the germline V gene as SGHTA and FQGNSA. The V end gives up 5 bases and the J end 5 bases, leaving 9 bases in the junction not matched to a gene. The CDR3 numbers 15 residues from cysteine through phenylalanine. The CDR3 DNA has 45 bases and is translated from base 1. This sample was taken from a study of beta chain features in type 1 diabetes (dated by TCRdb to the late 2010s). Regarding the study in general: Mean age, gender distribution, total cell number and subset yield were not different between patients and healthy donors. A total of approximately 100 million sorted cells were examined across all samples, and the number of cells per subset was strongly correlated with RNA yield. Regulatory and stem cell-like memory subsets were isolated from only 8 patients and 8 healthy donors, whereas naive and central memory subsets came from all 28 donors. The study compared the TCRB repertoires of sorted circulating CD4+ T cell subsets in recently diagnosed type 1 diabetes patients with those in matched healthy donors. General conclusions and limits of the study: Because the HLA sub-analyses included only small numbers of individuals, any influence of HLA type on TCRB rearrangement was left unresolved. In all four CD4+ subsets, TCRB CDR3 length was moderately but significantly shorter in type 1 diabetes patients. At VDJ recombination sites, type 1 diabetes patients had fewer insertions and more deleted nucleotides, which implies abnormalities in thymic rearrangement. PCR may preferentially amplify shorter templates, but because patient and control samples were amplified and corrected together, any resulting skew would affect both groups equally. Because cDNA was sequenced instead of genomic DNA, activated cells with high expression could be over-represented, although the groups did not differ in activation or CD3 levels. The naive, central memory and regulatory TCRB repertoires appeared to resemble one another more closely among patients than among healthy donors.

The High Capacity cDNA Reverse Transcription Kit was used to reverse transcribe all of the isolated RNA, meaning that expressed TCRB transcripts were what got sequenced. Naive, central memory and regulatory T cell samples underwent deep immunoSEQ sequencing, averaging about 3.3 million total reads per sample. Sorted cells were lysed in RLT buffer and RNA was extracted with DNase-treated RNeasy Micro or Mini kits, depending on cell number. To prevent cross-contamination, each cell subset was processed individually, whereas patient and healthy donor samples were processed jointly. Using the immunoSEQ multiplex PCR, TCRB sequences were amplified from cDNA into 87-bp fragments spanning the CDR3 region. The amplicons were sequenced using the Illumina HiSeq platform. From the authors' description of their analysis: Synthetic template baselines were used to correct PCR bias computationally, reads within Hamming distance 2 were collapsed together, and singletons that could not be merged were discarded. Reads were aligned to IMGT to assign V, D and J genes, CDR3 length, and insertions or deletions at six rearrangement sites. Within each subset, clonotype counts were normalized to the number of sorted cells before true diversity and Gini coefficients were calculated with the tcR R package. The overlap coefficient, calculated on TCRB nucleotide sequences, was used to quantify repertoire sharing. Out-of-frame TCRB sequences from naive cells were analyzed as a proxy for the pre-selection repertoire. The immuneACCESS repertoire file appears here via TCRdb, limited to in-frame rearrangements. These files lack a portion of the clones; in checked studies, under half of the deficit traces to unresolved V genes, and the cause of the others is not known. V, J and clone size are taken as reported in that table, and D and trimming were inferred from the DNA itself. Counted in this sample were hundreds of thousands of clones; around 12% of them appeared once. The ten largest account for 0.0095% to 0.012% of the sample.

A single peripheral blood draw of 90 to 150 mL on average was collected from each donor into heparinised tubes. Naive, central memory, regulatory and stem cell-like memory CD4+ T cells were sorted on a BD FACSAria II using a panel including CD45RO, CCR7, CD25, CD127, CD95 and CD27. All sorted populations exceeded 95% purity. PBMCs were isolated right away by Lymphoprep density gradient centrifugation and were stained directly, without culture. So that batch effects would be minimized, each experiment stained and sorted samples in pairs, pairing one healthy donor with one patient. The sequenced sample consisted of naive CD4+ T cells from blood. The cell subset or site tag for this specimen amounts to: true naive CD4+ T cells. The sequence derives from a young woman with type 1 diabetes. The chain is encoded by TRBV7-2 joined to TRBJ1-5; TRBD1 fits 7 bases in the junction. The CDR3 sequence is CASSQPDRDDQPQHF. The sequenced DNA is TGTGCCAGCAGCCAGCCCGACAGGGACGATCAGCCCCAGCATTTT.